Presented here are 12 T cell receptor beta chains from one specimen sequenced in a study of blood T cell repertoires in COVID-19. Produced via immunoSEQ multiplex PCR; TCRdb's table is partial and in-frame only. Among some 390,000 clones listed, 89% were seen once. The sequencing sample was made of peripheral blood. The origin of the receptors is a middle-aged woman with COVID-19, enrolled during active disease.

The CDR3 here is CASGRSGVISTDTQYF. The CDR3 bases are TGTGCCAGCGGAAGGAGCGGGGTAATAAGCACAGATACGCAGTATTTT. The chain employs TRBV28 and TRBJ2-3; 7 nucleotides agree with TRBD2. Unmatched junction bases numbered 11, after V lost 8 bases and J lost 0 bases. CDR3 length: 16 amino acids. CDR1 and CDR2 (germline): MDHEN, SYDVKM. Filled out from reference TRBV28 and TRBJ2-3, the complete variable domain reads DVKVTQSSRYLVKRTGEKVFLECVQDMDHENMFWYRQDPGLGLRLIYFSYDVKMKEKGDIPEGYSVSREKKERFSLILESASTNQTSMYLCASGRSGVISTDTQYFGPGTRLTVL.

CDR3 sequence reads: CASSSEGRETQYF. Written as DNA, the CDR3 is TGTGCCAGCAGCTCCGAGGGCCGGGAGACCCAGTACTTC. The chain has TRBV5-6 and TRBJ2-5, with D tentatively TRBD2 (5 bases). The CDR3 has 13 amino acids. The germline CDR1 and CDR2 sequences are SGHDT and YYEEEE. Deletions cut 3 bases from V and 5 bases from J, with 11 bases between.

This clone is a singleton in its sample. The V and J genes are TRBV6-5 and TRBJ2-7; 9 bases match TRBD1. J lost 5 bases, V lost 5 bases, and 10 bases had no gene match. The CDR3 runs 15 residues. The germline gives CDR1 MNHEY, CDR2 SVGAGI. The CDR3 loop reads CASSPHKTGGNEQYF. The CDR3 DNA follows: TGTGCCAGCAGTCCTCACAAGACAGGGGGAAACGAGCAGTACTTC.

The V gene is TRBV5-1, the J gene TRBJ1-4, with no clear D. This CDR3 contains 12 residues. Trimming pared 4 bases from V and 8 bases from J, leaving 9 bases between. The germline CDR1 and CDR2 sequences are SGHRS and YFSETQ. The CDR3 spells CASSTDLEKLFF. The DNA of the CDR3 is TGCGCCAGCAGCACCGACTTGGAAAAACTGTTTTTT.

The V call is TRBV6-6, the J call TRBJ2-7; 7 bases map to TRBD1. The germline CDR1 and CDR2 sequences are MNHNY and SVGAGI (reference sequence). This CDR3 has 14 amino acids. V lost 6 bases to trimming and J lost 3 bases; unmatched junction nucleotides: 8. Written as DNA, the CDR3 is TGTGCCAGCAGCCAGACAGGGACCATCTACGAGCAGTACTTC. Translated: CASSQTGTIYEQYF.

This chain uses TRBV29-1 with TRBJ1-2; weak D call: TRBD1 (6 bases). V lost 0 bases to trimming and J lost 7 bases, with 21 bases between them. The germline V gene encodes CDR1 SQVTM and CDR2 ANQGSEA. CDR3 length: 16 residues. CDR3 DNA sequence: TGCAGCGTTGAAGATCCCCTGACAGGATACTACTCTGGCTACACCTTC. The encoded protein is CSVEDPLTGYYSGYTF.

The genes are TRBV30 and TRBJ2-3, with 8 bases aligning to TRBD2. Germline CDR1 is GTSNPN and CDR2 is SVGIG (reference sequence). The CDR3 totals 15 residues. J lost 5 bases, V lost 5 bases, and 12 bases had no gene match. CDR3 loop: CAWVRGAGAVDTQYF. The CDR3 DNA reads TGTGCCTGGGTCAGGGGAGCGGGAGCCGTAGATACGCAGTATTTT.

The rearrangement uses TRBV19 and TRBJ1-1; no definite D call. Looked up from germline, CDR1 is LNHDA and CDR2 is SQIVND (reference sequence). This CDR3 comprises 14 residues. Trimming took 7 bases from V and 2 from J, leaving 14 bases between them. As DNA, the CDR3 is TGTGCCAGTACCCCGACACCCGGCAACACTGAAGCTTTCTTT. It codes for CASTPTPGNTEAFF.

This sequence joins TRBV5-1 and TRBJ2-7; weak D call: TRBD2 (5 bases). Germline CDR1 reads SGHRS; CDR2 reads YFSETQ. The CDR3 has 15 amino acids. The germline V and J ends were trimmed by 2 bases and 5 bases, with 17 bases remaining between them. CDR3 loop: CASSFGIRSADEQYF. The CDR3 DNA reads TGCGCCAGCAGCTTCGGGATTCGCAGTGCAGACGAGCAGTACTTC. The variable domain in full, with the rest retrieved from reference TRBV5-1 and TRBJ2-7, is KAGVTQTPRYLIKTRGQQVTLSCSPISGHRSVSWYQQTPGQGLQFLFEYFSETQRNKGNFPGRFSGRQFSNSRSEMNVSTLELGDSALYLCASSFGIRSADEQYFGPGTRLTVT.

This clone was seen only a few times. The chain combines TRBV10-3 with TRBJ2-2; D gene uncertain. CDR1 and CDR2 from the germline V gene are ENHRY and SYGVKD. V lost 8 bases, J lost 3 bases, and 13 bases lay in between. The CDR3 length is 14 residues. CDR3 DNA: TGTGCCATCTCGCAGGTTAGAGACACCGGGGAGCTGTTTTTT. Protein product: CAISQVRDTGELFF.

CDR3 sequence reads: CASSVEVSGSYTGELFF. The CDR3 coding sequence is TGTGCCAGCAGCGTAGAAGTGAGCGGGAGTTATACCGGGGAGCTGTTTTTT. The V call is TRBV9, the J call TRBJ2-2; 8 nucleotides agree with TRBD2. Germline lookup yields CDR1 SGDLS and CDR2 YYNGEE. After removal of 0 bases from V and 5 bases from J, the junction contained 9 bases not matched to a gene. The CDR3 runs 17 residues.

This chain's CDR3 is CASSPRQGTSEQFF. The CDR3 region has the DNA TGTGCCAGCAGCCCGCGACAGGGTACGAGTGAGCAGTTCTTC. The chain recombines TRBV7-3 with TRBJ2-1; 7 nucleotides align to TRBD1. With 5 bases clipped from V and 9 bases from J, the junction kept 10 bases outside the gene matches. Germline V gives CDR1 SGHTA, CDR2 FQGTGA. The CDR3 sequence is 14 residues long.